Each of the 30 T cell receptor beta chains below was sequenced from the same sample in a study of blood T cell repertoires in COVID-19. Sequencing was performed with immunoSEQ multiplex PCR; in TCRdb, only in-frame clones are kept and a portion is missing. The data contain over 250,000 clones, roughly 86% of them singletons. The sequenced sample consisted of PBMCs or T cells enriched from blood (not recorded which). These receptors came from a woman aged 25 to 39 who had recovered from COVID-19.

In nucleotides, the CDR3 is TGCGCCAGCCAACGGGGCGGGACAGCGGAAATCGGGCAGTACTTC. The encoded protein is CASQRGGTAEIGQYF. The chain links TRBV5-1 to TRBJ2-7; D possibly corresponds to TRBD1 (7 bases). The CDR3 totals 15 residues. V shed 7 bases and J shed 9 bases, with 26 bases lying between them. Germline V gene data show CDR1 as SGHRS and CDR2 as YFSETQ.

The V and J genes are TRBV19 and TRBJ2-7; the match to TRBD1 covers 8 bases. Losses at the gene ends were 6 bases for V and 5 bases for J; bases not matched to a gene: 12. The length of the CDR3 is 15 residues. The germline gives CDR1 LNHDA, CDR2 SQIVND (reference sequence). The CDR3: CASRVTGTGFDEQYF. CDR3 in DNA: TGTGCCAGTAGGGTTACCGGGACAGGTTTTGACGAGCAGTACTTC.

The chain combines TRBV6-2 or TRBV6-3 with TRBJ1-3, with TRBD1 identical over 8 bases. The junction had 15 bases not matched to a gene; V was cut back by 2 bases and J by 3 bases. The germline gives CDR1 MNHEY, CDR2 SVGEGT. The CDR3 contains 19 residues. The CDR3, as DNA: TGTGCCAGCAGTTACGACCCAGGGGGCGTCTTGCGGATTGGAAACACCATATATTTT. It codes for CASSYDPGGVLRIGNTIYF.

The CDR3 DNA is TGTGCCAGCAGCTTCGGGACAGGTCGAAACACCATATATTTT. This sequence encodes CASSFGTGRNTIYF. V usage is TRBV7-9 and J usage is TRBJ1-3; TRBD1 agrees at 8 bases. Trimming took 3 bases from V and 5 from J; bases not matched to a gene: 3. Germline loops: CDR1 SEHNR, CDR2 FQNEAQ (reference sequence). The CDR3 loop spans 14 amino acids.

In this sample, this clone turned up once. This sequence joins TRBV11-2 and TRBJ2-1, with 8 bases lining up with TRBD1. Germline V gives CDR1 SGHAT, CDR2 FQNNGV. V lost 1 base and J lost 6; bases outside the gene matches: 8. The CDR3 is 16 residues long. Written as DNA, the CDR3 is TGTGCCAGCAGCTTAGGGGCAGGGGGCCCCTCCAATGAGCAGTTCTTC. This translates into CASSLGAGGPSNEQFF. The full variable domain, its missing parts supplied by reference TRBV11-2 and TRBJ2-1, is EAGVAQSPRYKIIEKRQSVAFWCNPISGHATLYWYQQILGQGPKLLIQFQNNGVVDDSQLPKDRFSAERLKGVDSTLKIQPAKLEDSAVYLCASSLGAGGPSNEQFFGPGTRLTVL.

This clone was observed once. The CDR3 coding sequence is TGTGCCAGCAGCCCGGGGAACGTGAAGTTCTTC. Translation gives CASSPGNVKFF. The chain uses TRBV6-5 and TRBJ2-1, with D possibly matching TRBD2 (5 bases). CDR3 length equals 11 residues. The germline gives CDR1 MNHEY, CDR2 SVGAGI. V lost 6 bases and J 14 bases, leaving 14 bases between the germline ends.

The gene calls are TRBV7-9 and TRBJ1-2; D not certain. CDR3 size: 13 residues. Looked up from germline, CDR1 is SEHNR and CDR2 is FQNEAQ (reference sequence). V dropped 3 bases and J dropped 6 bases, with 11 bases sitting between them. DNA for the CDR3: TGTGCCAGCAGCTTCCTCGTGAGCCATGGCTACACCTTC. Encoded protein: CASSFLVSHGYTF. The full variable domain, rest sourced from reference TRBV7-9 and TRBJ1-2, is DTGVSQNPRHKITKRGQNVTFRCDPISEHNRLYWYRQTLGQGPEFLTYFQNEAQLEKSRLLSDRFSAERPKGSFSTLEIQRTEQGDSAMYLCASSFLVSHGYTFGSGTRLTVV.

The chain employs TRBV19 and TRBJ2-5, with 14 bases that match TRBD2. CDR1 and CDR2 (germline): LNHDA, SQIVND (reference sequence). V lost 6 bases and J lost 4; bases outside the gene matches: 10. The CDR3 runs to 17 residues. The CDR3 reads CASRYRGGLAGGETQYF. As DNA, the CDR3 is TGTGCCAGTAGGTACCGTGGTGGACTAGCGGGAGGAGAGACCCAGTACTTC.

This clone has only one observation. The chain carries TRBV30 and TRBJ1-5; 7 nucleotides match TRBD1. This CDR3 contains 15 residues. Trimming removed 8 bases from V and 1 base from J; junction bases left unmatched: 11. Germline V CDR1 and CDR2: GTSNPN, SVGIG (reference sequence). In nucleotides, the CDR3 is TGTGCCCTAGGGCAGGGGGGAAGAAGCAATCAGCCCCAGCATTTT. Protein sequence: CALGQGGRSNQPQHF.

The chain uses TRBV5-1 and TRBJ2-7, with 7 positions matching TRBD1. Germline values: CDR1 SGHRS, CDR2 YFSETQ. J lost 3 bases, V lost 1 base, and 4 bases had no gene match. The CDR3 spans 14 residues. The CDR3 nucleotides read TGCGCCAGCAGCTTGTCGACAGGGCTCTACGAGCAGTACTTC. It translates to CASSLSTGLYEQYF.

The chain combines TRBV28 with TRBJ2-2; possibly TRBD2 for D (6 bases). Germline V lookup: CDR1 MDHEN, CDR2 SYDVKM. V was cut by 2 bases and J by 1 base, with 11 bases left in between. The CDR3 covers 16 residues. The chain's CDR3 is CASSLGGPRNTGELFF. Written as DNA, the CDR3 is TGTGCCAGCAGTTTAGGAGGGCCCCGGAACACCGGGGAGCTGTTTTTT.

The CDR3 DNA reads TGTGCCAGCAGTTTATTAGAGGGGGCGGGTGAGCAGTTCTTC. Its translation: CASSLLEGAGEQFF. This chain connects TRBV28 to TRBJ2-1; 7 bases map to TRBD1. Germline CDR1 and CDR2: MDHEN and SYDVKM. With 1 base clipped from V and 9 bases from J, the junction kept 6 bases outside the gene matches. The CDR3 covers 14 residues.

This chain connects TRBV5-1 to TRBJ2-1; no firm D call. The CDR3 length is 16 residues. Trimming left V 4 bases short and J 6 bases short, with 20 bases between. The germline V gene has CDR1 SGHRS and CDR2 YFSETQ. The CDR3 sequence: CASSPLGLPTINEQFF. The CDR3 bases are TGCGCCAGCAGCCCCTTAGGCTTACCTACTATCAATGAGCAGTTCTTC.

The V call is TRBV3-1 (or the pseudogene TRBV3-2), the J call TRBJ2-3; TRBD2 aligns across 7 bases. CDR3 length equals 15 residues. Germline V lookup: CDR1 LGHDT, CDR2 YNNKEL (reference sequence). After removal of 6 bases from V and 3 bases from J, the junction contained 9 bases not matched to a gene. The CDR3 DNA sequence: TGTGCCAGCAGGGAGGAAGCGGGACGGACAGATACGCAGTATTTT. This gives the protein CASREEAGRTDTQYF.

The chain carries TRBV10-2 and TRBJ2-5, with 13 bases lining up with TRBD2. The CDR3 consists of 15 residues. J lost 4 bases, V lost 4 bases, and 3 bases had no gene match. Germline V gene data show CDR1 as WSHSY and CDR2 as SAAADI. CDR3 DNA: TGCGCCAGCAGTGTCGGACTAGCGGGAGTAGAGACCCAGTACTTC. Translated: CASSVGLAGVETQYF.

This chain uses TRBV15 with TRBJ1-2; D may be TRBD1 (5 bases). V lost 0 bases to trimming and J lost 8 bases, with 28 bases between them. CDR1 and CDR2 (germline): LNHNV, YYDKDF (reference sequence). This CDR3 region has 19 residues. CDR3 loop: CATSREGPPSKTPMGGYTF. CDR3 nucleotide sequence: TGTGCCACCAGCAGAGAGGGGCCCCCAAGTAAGACCCCAATGGGAGGCTACACCTTC.

This chain uses TRBV5-1 with TRBJ2-1; D may be TRBD2 (6 bases). V lost 0 bases to trimming and J lost 6 bases, with 19 bases between them. Germline lookup yields CDR1 SGHRS and CDR2 YFSETQ. The CDR3 loop spans 17 amino acids. CDR3 nucleotide sequence: TGCGCCAGCAGCTTGGGAGGAGGGGTCTCGACACGCAATGAGCAGTTCTTC. Protein sequence: CASSLGGGVSTRNEQFF. Looking up the rest from reference TRBV5-1 and TRBJ2-1 gives the full variable domain: KAGVTQTPRYLIKTRGQQVTLSCSPISGHRSVSWYQQTPGQGLQFLFEYFSETQRNKGNFPGRFSGRQFSNSRSEMNVSTLELGDSALYLCASSLGGGVSTRNEQFFGPGTRLTVL.

The rearrangement uses TRBV2 and TRBJ2-7; D is ambiguous. CDR3 length: 11 residues. Trimming cost V 4 bases and J 4 bases, with 5 bases left between them. The germline CDR1 and CDR2 sequences are SNHLY and FYNNEI. The CDR3 nucleotides read TGTGCCAGCAGTGTCTTATACGAGCAGTACTTC. The encoded protein is CASSVLYEQYF.

V gene TRBV27 combines with J gene TRBJ1-2; the D is unclear. Germline loops: CDR1 MNHEY, CDR2 SMNVEV (reference sequence). Trimming left V 5 bases short and J 2 bases short, with 18 bases between. The CDR3 is made up of 16 amino acids. CDR3 sequence: CASSRVRAGSNYGYTF. The CDR3 coding sequence is TGTGCCAGCAGTAGAGTCCGGGCGGGTTCCAACTATGGCTACACCTTC.

The chain couples TRBV7-2 to TRBJ2-2, with TRBD1 matching 8 bases. Losses at the gene ends were 5 bases for V and 1 base for J; bases not matched to a gene: 12. Germline V gives CDR1 SGHTA, CDR2 FQGNSA. The CDR3 is made up of 18 amino acids. The DNA for the CDR3 is TGTGCCAGCAGCCCGACACAGACAGGGGTTAAGAACACCGGGGAGCTGTTTTTT. Protein product: CASSPTQTGVKNTGELFF.

This sequence joins TRBV2 and TRBJ2-1, with D unclear. In germline, CDR1 is SNHLY, CDR2 FYNNEI. CDR3 length: 16 residues. Between the trimmed V and J ends, which lost 3 bases and 0 bases, there was a span of 12 bases. In nucleotides, the CDR3 is TGTGCCAGCAGTGATTTACTCCTGAGCTCCTACAATGAGCAGTTCTTC. Translated: CASSDLLLSSYNEQFF.

This clone showed up just once. The chain couples TRBV11-2 to TRBJ2-7; 7 nucleotides align to TRBD1. CDR1 and CDR2 (germline): SGHAT, FQNNGV. CDR3 length: 18 amino acids. Trimming cost V 2 bases and J 3 bases; bases outside gene matches: 16. CDR3 DNA: TGTGCCAGCAGCTTAAGAGTGGCAGGGGGTAGGGTGAACTACGAGCAGTACTTC. Its translation is CASSLRVAGGRVNYEQYF.

This clone has just a few counts. The V gene is TRBV5-5, the J gene TRBJ1-4, with a weak D call TRBD1 (5 bases). Germline-derived CDR1 and CDR2 are SGHKS and YYEKEE (reference sequence). This CDR3 spans 12 amino acids. Trimming stripped 0 bases from V and 8 bases from J, with 5 bases between. The CDR3: CASSLAGEKLFF. The CDR3 DNA follows: TGTGCCAGCAGCTTGGCAGGGGAAAAACTGTTTTTT.

V and J are TRBV19 and TRBJ2-1; perhaps TRBD1 as D (5 bases). The CDR3 spans 13 residues. V was cut by 6 bases and J by 0 bases, with 6 bases left in between. Germline loops: CDR1 LNHDA, CDR2 SQIVND (reference sequence). CDR3 loop: CASSRDSYNEQFF. In DNA, the CDR3 is TGTGCCAGTAGCAGGGACTCCTACAATGAGCAGTTCTTC. Full variable domain (outside the CDR3, taken from reference TRBV19 and TRBJ2-1): DGGITQSPKYLFRKEGQNVTLSCEQNLNHDAMYWYRQDPGQGLRLIYYSQIVNDFQKGDIAEGYSVSREKKESFPLTVTSAQKNPTAFYLCASSRDSYNEQFFGPGTRLTVL.

This clone occurred a few times. The genes are TRBV24-1 and TRBJ2-1; 15 bases map to TRBD2. Germline CDR1 reads KGHDR; CDR2 reads SFDVKD. The CDR3 has 17 amino acids. Losses at the gene ends were 1 base for V and 7 bases for J; bases not matched to a gene: 4. The CDR3 is CATSDFRTSGRGNEQFF. The CDR3 DNA sequence: TGTGCCACCAGTGATTTCCGGACTAGCGGGAGGGGGAATGAGCAGTTCTTC.

This clone was detected a few times. This sequence joins TRBV14 and TRBJ1-3; D ambiguous. The germline V gene has CDR1 SGHDN and CDR2 FVKESK. V shed 7 bases and J shed 8 bases, with 15 bases lying between them. The CDR3 totals 13 residues. CDR3 coding DNA: TGTGCCAGCACCCCGGATGGCGAGGACACCATATATTTT. Its translation is CASTPDGEDTIYF.

This chain joins TRBV27 and TRBJ2-5, with 11 bases aligning to TRBD2. Germline V gene sequence: CDR1 MNHEY, CDR2 SMNVEV (reference sequence). The trim removed 8 bases at V and 5 bases at J, leaving 10 bases unmatched. The CDR3 has 15 residues. CDR3 coding DNA: TGTGCCAGCGGGGATAGCGGGAGGGCCGTCGAGACCCAGTACTTC. This translates into CASGDSGRAVETQYF.

V usage is TRBV11-2 and J usage is TRBJ2-2, with D maybe TRBD1 (6 bases). V gave up 2 bases and J gave up 4 bases, with 11 bases separating them. Germline V lookup: CDR1 SGHAT, CDR2 FQNNGV. This CDR3 comprises 15 residues. The DNA for the CDR3 is TGTGCCAGCAGCTTAATACAGGGTAGCACCGGGGAGCTGTTTTTT. It specifies CASSLIQGSTGELFF. The variable domain in full, with the rest retrieved from reference TRBV11-2 and TRBJ2-2, is EAGVAQSPRYKIIEKRQSVAFWCNPISGHATLYWYQQILGQGPKLLIQFQNNGVVDDSQLPKDRFSAERLKGVDSTLKIQPAKLEDSAVYLCASSLIQGSTGELFFGEGSRLTVL.

This clone has at least ten counts. The chain uses TRBV4-2 and TRBJ2-7; TRBD2 agrees at 12 bases. Trimming at V came to 2 bases and at J to 2 bases, leaving 1 base not matched to a gene. Germline V gives CDR1 LGHNA, CDR2 YNFKEQ. This CDR3 has 15 amino acids. The CDR3 region is CASSQLAGGPYEQYF. The CDR3 DNA reads TGTGCCAGCAGCCAACTAGCGGGAGGGCCCTACGAGCAGTACTTC.

This chain uses TRBV27 with TRBJ2-3; D might be TRBD1 (6 bases). The V gene lost 3 bases and the J gene lost 13 bases, with 20 bases spanning the gap. The CDR3 extends over 14 amino acids. CDR1 and CDR2 (germline): MNHEY, SMNVEV (reference sequence). CDR3 DNA sequence: TGTGCCAGCAGTTTTATGGGGGCGCGGGCCCTGGAGTATTTT. Residues: CASSFMGARALEYF.